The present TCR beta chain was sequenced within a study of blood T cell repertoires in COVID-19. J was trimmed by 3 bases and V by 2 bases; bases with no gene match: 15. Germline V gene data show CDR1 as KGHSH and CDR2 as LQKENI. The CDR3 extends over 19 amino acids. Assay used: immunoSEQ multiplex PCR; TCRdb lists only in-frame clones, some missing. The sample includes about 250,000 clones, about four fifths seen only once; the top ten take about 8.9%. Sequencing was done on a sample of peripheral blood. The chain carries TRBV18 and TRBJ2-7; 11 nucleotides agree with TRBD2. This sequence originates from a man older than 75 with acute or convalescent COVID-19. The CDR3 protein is CASSPSRGLAGLNIYEQYF. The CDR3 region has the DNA TGTGCCAGCTCACCATCCCGCGGACTAGCGGGCCTAAACATCTACGAGCAGTACTTC.